The 8 T cell receptor beta chains below come from one sample, sequenced in a study of Ad26.COV2.S vaccination and SARS-CoV-2 variants. Libraries were prepared by immunoSEQ multiplex PCR; TCRdb keeps only in-frame clonotypes and omits some of them. The sample has about 400,000 clones, 80% to 90% seen once. Described treatment: around 19 received Ad26.COV2.S at low or high dose, single or two shots; 5 received placebo; per-sample allocation not given. Material that was analyzed had been drawn on day 63 after the first vaccine or placebo injection. Sequenced here: peripheral blood, sampled in a trial of Ad26.COV2.S vaccine versus placebo. The receptors derive from a person aged 18-65 years who received the Ad26.COV2.S COVID-19 vaccine or a placebo.

The genes are TRBV3-1 (or the pseudogene TRBV3-2) and TRBJ1-4; unclear D gene. The CDR3 is 14 residues long. Germline CDR1 reads LGHDT; CDR2 reads YNNKEL (reference sequence). The V and J ends lost 4 bases and 2 bases respectively, with 8 bases between them. The CDR3 DNA reads TGTGCCAGCAGCCCCAGGAATACTAATGAAAAACTGTTTTTT. It yields the protein CASSPRNTNEKLFF.

This clone was seen only a few times. The chain uses TRBV4-1 and TRBJ2-5; a weak D match, TRBD1 (5 bases). The CDR3 has 16 amino acids. With 0 bases removed from V and 3 bases from J, the gap between germline ends came to 14 bases. Germline lookup yields CDR1 MGHRA and CDR2 YSYEKL. In DNA, the CDR3 is TGCGCCAGCAGCCAAGATCCCGGACAACGGAAAGAGACCCAGTACTTC. Its translation: CASSQDPGQRKETQYF.

This sequence joins TRBV5-5 and TRBJ2-7; D is ambiguous. Germline CDR1 reads SGHKS; CDR2 reads YYEKEE (reference sequence). The CDR3 spans 14 residues. V lost 1 base to trimming and J lost 4 bases, with 12 bases between them. The CDR3 DNA follows: TGTGCCAGCAGCTTGCTGGTTACTATTTACGAGCAGTACTTC. It yields the protein CASSLLVTIYEQYF.

CDR3 DNA: TGTGCCAGCAGCCCCCCCCTCTCGGCAGGTGCCAGCTCCTACGAGCAGTACTTC. Its protein product is CASSPPLSAGASSYEQYF. The chain is built from TRBV11-2 and TRBJ2-7; D call uncertain. CDR3 size: 18 residues. Germline V gene lookup returns CDR1 SGHAT and CDR2 FQNNGV. V shed 5 bases and J shed 0 bases, with 23 bases lying between them.

The J gene is TRBJ2-5, the V gene TRBV5-8; 8 positions agree with TRBD1. After removal of 4 bases from V and 0 bases from J, the junction contained 8 bases not matched to a gene. The germline gives CDR1 SGHTS, CDR2 YDEGEE. This CDR3 has 16 amino acids. The CDR3 here is CASSRKTGAHQETQYF. DNA for the CDR3: TGTGCCAGCAGCCGGAAGACAGGGGCTCACCAAGAGACCCAGTACTTC. Full variable domain (missing parts from reference TRBV5-8 and TRBJ2-5): EAGVTQSPTHLIKTRGQQATLRCSPISGHTSVYWYQQALGLGLQFLLWYDEGEERNRGNFPPRFSGRQFPNYSSELNVNALELEDSALYLCASSRKTGAHQETQYFGPGTRLLVL.

The chain joins TRBV12-3 or TRBV12-4 to TRBJ1-1; D ambiguous. The CDR3 loop spans 13 amino acids. The V end was cut by 8 bases, the J end by 0 bases, with 10 bases between. This CDR3 is CASEPEMNTEAFF. Written as DNA, the CDR3 is TGTGCCAGCGAGCCCGAAATGAACACTGAAGCTTTCTTT.

The CDR3 DNA sequence: TGTGCCAGCAGCTTACGACAGGGTTTAATCGCTGAAGCTTTCTTT. The encoded protein is CASSLRQGLIAEAFF. The chain employs TRBV13 and TRBJ1-1; 7 nucleotides match TRBD1. The germline V gene encodes CDR1 PRHDT and CDR2 FYEKMQ (reference sequence). The CDR3 sequence is 15 residues long. V gave up 2 bases and J gave up 6 bases; unmatched junction bases: 9. Full variable domain (remainder filled in from reference TRBV13 and TRBJ1-1): AAGVIQSPRHLIKEKRETATLKCYPIPRHDTVYWYQQGPGQDPQFLISFYEKMQSDKGSIPDRFSAQQFSDYHSELNMSSLELGDSALYFCASSLRQGLIAEAFFGQGTRLTVV.

The chain links TRBV19 to TRBJ2-5, with 11 nucleotides matching TRBD2. The CDR3 sequence is 14 residues long. In germline, CDR1 is LNHDA, CDR2 SQIVND (reference sequence). V trimming: 5 bases; J trimming: 4 bases; junction bases outside the gene matches: 3. CDR3 sequence: CASSLGLAGETQYF. As DNA, the CDR3 is TGTGCCAGTAGTCTAGGACTAGCGGGAGAGACCCAGTACTTC.